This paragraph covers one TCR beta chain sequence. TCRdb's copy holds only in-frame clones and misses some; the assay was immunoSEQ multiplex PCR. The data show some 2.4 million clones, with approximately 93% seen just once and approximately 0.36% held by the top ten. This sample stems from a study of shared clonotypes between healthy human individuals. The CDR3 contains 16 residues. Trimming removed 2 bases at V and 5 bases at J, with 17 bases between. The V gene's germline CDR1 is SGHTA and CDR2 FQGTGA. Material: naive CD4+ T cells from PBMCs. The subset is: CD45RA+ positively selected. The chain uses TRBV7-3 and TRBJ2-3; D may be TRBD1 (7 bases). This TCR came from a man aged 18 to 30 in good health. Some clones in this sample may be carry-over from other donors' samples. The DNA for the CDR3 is TGTGCCAGCAGCTTACGTGCGGGACAGATACGAGATACGCAGTATTTT. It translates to CASSLRAGQIRDTQYF.